This T cell receptor (beta chain) was profiled in a study of shared clonotypes between healthy human individuals (TCRdb year 2020). Background for the entire study: A couple of women and a few men aged 18 to 49 years were included in the cohort. For each donor, CD4 naive and CD4 memory were each run on three plates, CD8 naive on two plates, and CD8 memory on one plate. To estimate repertoire size and how much clonotype sharing occurs between individuals, the study deeply sequenced the blood TCR repertoires of several healthy adults. Different laboratories and diverse techniques were used to prepare libraries and sequence TCR repertoires, to increase sequencing depth and limit assay-specific biases. Leukapheresis yielded between about 0.94 and 9.5 billion PBMCs per donor. Results the study describes overall, beyond this receptor: Pairwise subsampling indicated that sequencing depth was expected to affect the degree of clonotype sharing among donors. Compared with non-shared clonotypes, clonotypes shared by all four sorted-subset donors had higher generation probabilities. Only blood was sampled, and tissue TCR repertoires likely differ from those in blood. Because the study included a small number of donors, the genetic and exposure-history diversity represented was limited. Across a handful of donors, around 5.4% of naive CD4, over 3% of naive CD8, 2% to 2.5% of memory CD4, and about 0.44% of memory CD8 clonotypes were shared. Naive subsets generally had larger estimated clonotype richness than memory subsets did. Rarefaction of sorted-subset datasets indicated incomplete sequencing despite the large sequencing depth.

There are 15 amino acids in the CDR3, from cysteine to phenylalanine inclusive. Only the CDR3 part of the read is kept: 45 bases, read in frame from the first base. Per the germline V gene, SGHVS is the CDR1 and FNYEAQ is the CDR2. Trimming removed 5 bases from V and 4 bases from J, leaving 15 bases between the germline ends. CD8 naive samples consisted of CD45RO-negative cells that were positively selected for CCR7, yielding a CD45RA+CCR7+ population without TemRA cells. The donors were healthy, HIV-negative adults with no recently reported acute infections or vaccinations. Every donor was a Caucasian adult living in Nashville, Tennessee, USA. Blood was obtained by leukapheresis, after which PBMCs were separated by Ficoll-Histopaque density gradient centrifugation and cryopreserved in liquid nitrogen vapor phase. Analytical flow cytometry was used to check the purity and quantity of every magnetically sorted T cell population. From each sorted fraction, genomic DNA was isolated and quantified by UV absorbance on a Nanodrop 2000c.

TCR CDR3 regions were amplified from genomic DNA by multiplex PCR using the deep immunoSEQ assay. Extracted genomic DNA from each cell subset was distributed evenly across all wells of several immunoSEQ 96-well plates, and each plate was treated as a replicate. For sorted subsets, about 200 ng genomic DNA, equal to about 30,000 T cell genomes, was loaded into each replicate PCR. Purified libraries were measured with a Qubit 3.0 fluorometer, size-checked on a Bioanalyzer 2100, and measured again with the KAPA Library Quantification kit. A separate single-read 150-cycle Illumina NextSeq 550 flow cell was used to sequence each immunoSEQ 96-well plate. As for how the authors treated the data: Because only junctional sequences without quality scores were contained in the immunoSEQ output, filtering matching that applied to full-length reads could not be performed. Sequences were annotated with PyIR, a Python wrapper for IgBLAST v1.9, and V/J genes and CDR3 were assigned using IMGT germline references. Reads were filtered out if the reads had weak V/J assignments (E-value above 1e-6), no CDR3, stop codons, out-of-frame junctions, or ambiguous translated residues. V3J clonotypes were defined as sequences sharing an identical inferred V gene, J gene, and CDR3 amino acid sequence. Percentage overlap between repertoires was calculated by dividing the number of shared unique clonotypes by the size of the smaller repertoire. Three approaches were used to assess repertoire richness: RTK rarefaction, the Chao1 estimator, and Recon v2.1 estimates of unobserved clonotypes. For all TCRbeta clonotypes obtained by the gDNA method from a few donors, generation probabilities were computed with OLGA. The clones in this table, taken by TCRdb from immuneACCESS, are in-frame only. Not every clone is retained; where verified, under half of the shortfall comes from an unresolved V gene, and the cause of the rest is unknown. D and trimming were read from the DNA, whereas the V and J calls and clone size are those reported in that table. The sample table lists approximately 1.9 million clones, 90% to 95% of them with a count of one. The ten most abundant clones make up approximately 1.6% of the sample.

Turning to this clone: Its antigen is not yet known. No quality values exist for individual bases; no much larger clone is one base distant.

The receptor chain draws on TRBV7-6 and TRBJ2-1, with no confident D gene call. The sample comprised naive CD8+ T cells from PBMCs. This sample's cell subset or site label indicates: CD45RA+CCR7+. This TCR was recovered from a man younger than 30 in good health. Some clones in this sample may be carry-over from other donors' samples. The CDR3 here reads CASSQMPSLYNEQFF. The DNA reads TGTGCCAGCAGCCAAATGCCCTCCCTTTACAATGAGCAGTTCTTC.